This TCR beta chain derives from a study of T cell clonality in common variable immunodeficiency. General observations from the study: Links between repertoire features and CVID complications were heterogeneity-limited. T cell subpopulation sequencing would be needed to explain CVID clonality. TCRbeta clonality was increased in CVID versus healthy controls.

Blood samples were heparinized, 5 to 8 ml per donor. This CDR3 contains 15 residues. The ends lost 5 bases at V and 0 bases at J; junction bases unmatched: 4. This table comes from immunoSEQ multiplex PCR, and its TCRdb copy is limited to in-frame clones, with some not included. The sample contains fewer than 75,000 clones, none occurring once; less than 2% lies in the top ten. This clone has at least ten counts. Its antigen is not known. Read coverage stops 3 residues before the CDR3 terminus; the germline J gene supplies the remainder. The sequence was obtained from a person aged 18 to 75 in good health. Sequencing input: peripheral blood mononuclear cells. The chain couples TRBV12-3 or TRBV12-4 to TRBJ1-3, with 7 bases fitting TRBD1. The CDR3 is CASSAGQSSGNTIYF. The sequenced CDR3 bases are TGTGCCAGCAGTGCGGGACAGAGCTCTGGAAACACC.